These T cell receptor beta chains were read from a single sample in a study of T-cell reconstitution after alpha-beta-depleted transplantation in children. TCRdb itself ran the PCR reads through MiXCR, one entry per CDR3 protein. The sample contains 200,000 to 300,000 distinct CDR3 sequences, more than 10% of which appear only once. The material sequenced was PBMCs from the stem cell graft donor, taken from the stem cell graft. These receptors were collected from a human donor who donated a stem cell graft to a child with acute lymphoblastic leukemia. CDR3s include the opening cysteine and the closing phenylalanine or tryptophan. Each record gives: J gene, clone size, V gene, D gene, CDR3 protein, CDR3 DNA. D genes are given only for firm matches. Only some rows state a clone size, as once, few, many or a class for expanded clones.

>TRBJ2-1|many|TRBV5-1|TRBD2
CASSISGSDNEQFF
TGCGCCAGCAGCATTAGCGGGAGCGACAATGAGCAGTTCTTC
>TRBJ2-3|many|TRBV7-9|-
CASSAAGSSTDTQYF
TGTGCCAGCAGCGCCGCGGGGTCTAGCACAGATACGCAGTATTTT
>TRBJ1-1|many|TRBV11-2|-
CASSLEVVNTEAFF
TGTGCCAGCAGCTTAGAGGTGGTAAACACTGAAGCTTTCTTT
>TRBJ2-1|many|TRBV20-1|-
CSARGQGGSNEQFF
TGCAGTGCTAGAGGCCAGGGGGGTTCCAATGAGCAGTTCTTC
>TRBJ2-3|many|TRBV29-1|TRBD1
CSAHRGSTDTQYF
TGCAGCGCCCACAGGGGAAGCACAGATACGCAGTATTTT
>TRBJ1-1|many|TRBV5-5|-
CASSVSGDTEAFF
TGTGCCAGCAGCGTCAGCGGGGACACTGAAGCTTTCTTT
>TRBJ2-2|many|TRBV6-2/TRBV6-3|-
CASSYGLGNTGELFF
TGTGCCAGCAGTTACGGATTAGGGAACACCGGGGAGCTGTTTTTT
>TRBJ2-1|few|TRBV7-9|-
CAIPSGFSYNEQFF
TGTGCCATACCCAGCGGGTTTTCCTACAATGAGCAGTTCTTC
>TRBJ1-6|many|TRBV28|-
CASRGMAAFGSPLHF
TGTGCCAGCAGAGGGATGGCAGCCTTTGGTTCACCCCTCCACTTT
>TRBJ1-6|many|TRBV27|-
CASTGRAGSPLHF
TGTGCCAGCACTGGCAGGGCAGGTTCACCCCTCCACTTT
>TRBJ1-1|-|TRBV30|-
CAWRGRGRNTEAFF
TGTGCCTGGAGGGGCAGGGGTCGTAACACTGAAGCTTTCTTT
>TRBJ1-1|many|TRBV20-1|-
CSASPGAANTEAFF
TGCAGTGCTAGCCCGGGGGCCGCGAACACTGAAGCTTTCTTT
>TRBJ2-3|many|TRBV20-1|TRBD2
CSARDSGGDTQYF
TGCAGTGCTAGAGATTCGGGGGGAGATACGCAGTATTTT
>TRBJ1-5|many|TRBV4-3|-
CASSQDGRINQPQHF
TGCGCCAGCAGCCAAGATGGGCGGATCAATCAGCCCCAGCATTTT
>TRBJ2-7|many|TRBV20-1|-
CSARGGFSYEQYF
TGCAGTGCTAGGGGCGGCTTTTCGTACGAGCAGTACTTC
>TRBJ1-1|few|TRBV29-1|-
CSVESWQGRTEAFF
TGCAGCGTTGAAAGTTGGCAGGGCAGAACTGAAGCTTTCTTT
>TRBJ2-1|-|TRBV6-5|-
CASSYSRGSSYNEQFF
TGTGCCAGCAGTTACTCGAGAGGGAGCTCCTACAATGAGCAGTTCTTC
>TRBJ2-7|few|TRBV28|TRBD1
CASSLFVGTGRITYEQYF
TGTGCCAGCAGTTTATTCGTTGGGACAGGGAGGATCACCTACGAGCAGTACTTC
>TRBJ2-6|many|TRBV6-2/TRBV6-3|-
CASSYTAHSGANVLTF
TGTGCCAGCAGTTACACAGCCCACTCTGGGGCCAACGTCCTGACTTTC
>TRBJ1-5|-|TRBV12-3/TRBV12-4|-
CASRRRGIGNQPQHF
TGTGCCAGCAGGCGCAGGGGTATCGGCAATCAGCCCCAGCATTTT
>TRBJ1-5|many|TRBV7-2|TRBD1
CASSPGQGAQPQHF
TGTGCCAGCAGCCCCGGACAGGGTGCCCAGCCCCAGCATTTT
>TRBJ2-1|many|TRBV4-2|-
CASSQDSSAGWRSYNEQFF
TGTGCCAGCAGCCAAGATTCGTCGGCAGGGTGGAGGTCCTACAATGAGCAGTTCTTC
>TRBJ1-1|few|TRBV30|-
CAWSVQLGAEAFF
TGTGCCTGGAGTGTACAGTTAGGGGCTGAAGCTTTCTTT
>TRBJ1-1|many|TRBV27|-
CASSLSQGPWRGTEAFF
TGTGCCAGCAGTTTATCACAGGGACCATGGAGGGGCACTGAAGCTTTCTTT
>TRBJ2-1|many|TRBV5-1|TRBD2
CASSLASGGFPGSYNEQFF
TGCGCCAGCAGCTTGGCCTCCGGGGGGTTCCCCGGTTCCTACAATGAGCAGTTCTTC
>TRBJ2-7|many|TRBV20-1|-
CSASLLTSTYEQYF
TGCAGTGCTTCCCTTCTGACCTCCACCTACGAGCAGTACTTC
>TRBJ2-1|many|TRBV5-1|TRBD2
CASSRLAGGYNEQFF
TGCGCCAGCAGCCGGCTAGCGGGAGGTTACAATGAGCAGTTCTTC
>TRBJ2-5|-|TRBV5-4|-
CASSFSSQETQYF
TGTGCCAGCAGCTTTTCCAGCCAAGAGACCCAGTACTTC
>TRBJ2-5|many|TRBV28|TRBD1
CASSSTGVQETQYF
TGTGCCAGCAGTTCCACAGGGGTCCAAGAGACCCAGTACTTC
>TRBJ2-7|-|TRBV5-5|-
CASSSGIVCEQYF
TGTGCCAGCAGCTCCGGGATCGTCTGCGAGCAGTACTTC
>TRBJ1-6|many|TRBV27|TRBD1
CASRWDRGYNSPLHF
TGTGCCAGCAGGTGGGACAGGGGATATAATTCACCCCTCCACTTT
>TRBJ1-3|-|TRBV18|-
CASSPERDTIYF
TGTGCCAGCTCACCAGAGAGGGACACCATATATTTT
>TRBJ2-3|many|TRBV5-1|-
CASTRDSLDTQYF
TGCGCCAGCACCAGAGACAGCTTAGATACGCAGTATTTT
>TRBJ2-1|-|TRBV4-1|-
CASSRPLAKEQFF
TGCGCCAGCAGCCGCCCTCTTGCCAAAGAGCAGTTCTTC
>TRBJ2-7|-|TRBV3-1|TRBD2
CASCPVSTSGRSYEQYF
TGTGCCAGCTGCCCGGTTTCTACTAGCGGGAGGTCCTACGAGCAGTACTTC
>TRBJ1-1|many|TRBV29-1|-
CSVAPSTGRNTEAFF
TGCAGCGTTGCCCCAAGCACAGGTCGGAACACTGAAGCTTTCTTT
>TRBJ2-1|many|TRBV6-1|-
CASSPQGGSSYNEQFF
TGTGCCAGCAGCCCTCAGGGGGGCAGCTCCTACAATGAGCAGTTCTTC
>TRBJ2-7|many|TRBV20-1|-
CSARTSSYEQYF
TGCAGTGCTAGGACTAGTTCCTACGAGCAGTACTTC
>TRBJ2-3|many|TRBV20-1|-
CSAFTEPGGKHTQYF
TGCAGTGCTTTCACTGAGCCGGGGGGCAAGCATACGCAGTATTTT
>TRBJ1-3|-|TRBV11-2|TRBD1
CASSHHGRGLGNTIYF
TGTGCCAGCAGCCATCACGGCAGGGGGCTCGGAAACACCATATATTTT